The rows below give T cell receptor beta chains drawn from one sample of a study of beta chain features in type 1 diabetes. Clones were sequenced by immunoSEQ multiplex PCR, and TCRdb holds only the in-frame ones, with some missing. The table has fewer than 300,000 clones, about 20% seen once. The sample was naive CD4+ T cells from blood. These receptors all come from a middle-aged woman with type 1 diabetes. CDR3s include the opening cysteine and the closing phenylalanine or tryptophan. D genes are given only for firm matches. Some rows have no size entry. The others give once, few or many, or a class for an expanded clone.

CDR3 protein: CASSREGGTDTQYF; CDR3 DNA: TGTGCCAGCAGCCGTGAGGGGGGCACAGATACGCAGTATTTT; D gene: -; J gene: TRBJ2-3; clone size: -; V gene: TRBV7-2
CDR3 protein: CASSLQLQVADTQYF; CDR3 DNA: TGTGCCAGCAGTTTACAGCTACAGGTTGCAGATACGCAGTATTTT; D gene: -; J gene: TRBJ2-3; clone size: -; V gene: TRBV7-2
CDR3 protein: CASSLDSYGYTF; CDR3 DNA: TGTGCCAGCAGCTTGGACAGCTATGGCTACACCTTC; D gene: -; J gene: TRBJ1-2; clone size: -; V gene: TRBV11-2
CDR3 protein: CSARRDYEQYF; CDR3 DNA: TGCAGTGCTAGGAGGGACTACGAGCAGTACTTC; D gene: -; J gene: TRBJ2-7; clone size: few; V gene: TRBV20-1
CDR3 protein: CASSQNEGGRGNQPQHF; CDR3 DNA: TGCGCCAGCAGCCAAAACGAAGGGGGACGGGGCAATCAGCCCCAGCATTTT; D gene: -; J gene: TRBJ1-5; clone size: few; V gene: TRBV4-1
CDR3 protein: CASSSSGIIDEQFF; CDR3 DNA: TGTGCCAGCTCGTCTAGCGGGATAATCGATGAGCAGTTCTTC; D gene: TRBD2; J gene: TRBJ2-1; clone size: -; V gene: TRBV28
CDR3 protein: CASSLVATGEYEQYF; CDR3 DNA: TGCGCCAGCAGCTTGGTGGCCACTGGAGAATACGAGCAGTACTTC; D gene: -; J gene: TRBJ2-7; clone size: -; V gene: TRBV5-1
CDR3 protein: CASSLTGPQAQYF; CDR3 DNA: TGTGCCAGCAGTCTGACAGGCCCCCAGGCCCAGTACTTC; D gene: -; J gene: TRBJ2-5; clone size: -; V gene: TRBV28
CDR3 protein: CAWSRGYQPQHF; CDR3 DNA: TGTGCCTGGTCGCGGGGTTATCAGCCCCAGCATTTT; D gene: -; J gene: TRBJ1-5; clone size: -; V gene: TRBV30
CDR3 protein: CASSEKDRINEQFF; CDR3 DNA: TGTGCCAGCAGCGAAAAGGACAGGATCAATGAGCAGTTCTTC; D gene: TRBD1; J gene: TRBJ2-1; clone size: few; V gene: TRBV9
CDR3 protein: CASGRESSYNEQFF; CDR3 DNA: TGTGCCAGCGGTAGGGAGAGCTCCTACAATGAGCAGTTCTTC; D gene: -; J gene: TRBJ2-1; clone size: few; V gene: TRBV28
CDR3 protein: CAWSVTVYGELFF; CDR3 DNA: TGTGCCTGGAGTGTAACTGTGTACGGGGAGCTGTTTTTT; D gene: -; J gene: TRBJ2-2; clone size: few; V gene: TRBV30
CDR3 protein: CAWSVQGNTEAFF; CDR3 DNA: TGTGCCTGGAGTGTCCAGGGTAATACTGAAGCTTTCTTT; D gene: -; J gene: TRBJ1-1; clone size: -; V gene: TRBV30
CDR3 protein: CASIPTSGLDTQYF; CDR3 DNA: TGTGCCAGCATCCCGACTAGCGGGCTAGATACGCAGTATTTT; D gene: TRBD2; J gene: TRBJ2-3; clone size: few; V gene: TRBV6-5
CDR3 protein: CAWTTTGVEGEKLFF; CDR3 DNA: TGTGCCTGGACTACTACCGGGGTAGAAGGTGAAAAACTGTTTTTT; D gene: -; J gene: TRBJ1-4; clone size: -; V gene: TRBV30
CDR3 protein: CASSIERANTGELFF; CDR3 DNA: TGTGCCAGTAGTATTGAGCGCGCTAACACCGGGGAGCTGTTTTTT; D gene: -; J gene: TRBJ2-2; clone size: -; V gene: TRBV19
CDR3 protein: CASSSVAGEAFF; CDR3 DNA: TGTGCCAGCAGTTCTGTCGCAGGGGAAGCTTTCTTT; D gene: -; J gene: TRBJ1-1; clone size: -; V gene: TRBV6-6
CDR3 protein: CAWRQGAETQYF; CDR3 DNA: TGTGCCTGGAGGCAGGGGGCGGAGACCCAGTACTTC; D gene: TRBD1; J gene: TRBJ2-5; clone size: few; V gene: TRBV30
CDR3 protein: CASSLGGDEQYF; CDR3 DNA: TGTGCCAGCAGTTTGGGGGGGGACGAGCAGTACTTC; D gene: TRBD2; J gene: TRBJ2-7; clone size: few; V gene: TRBV28
CDR3 protein: CASSSSGVNTEAFF; CDR3 DNA: TGTGCCAGCAGCTCCTCGGGGGTGAACACTGAAGCTTTCTTT; D gene: -; J gene: TRBJ1-1; clone size: -; V gene: TRBV7-9
CDR3 protein: CASSVTAAGTGELFF; CDR3 DNA: TGTGCCAGCAGTGTGACTGCCGCCGGAACCGGGGAGCTGTTTTTT; D gene: -; J gene: TRBJ2-2; clone size: few; V gene: TRBV2
CDR3 protein: CASSPGTGAYEQYF; CDR3 DNA: TGCGCCAGCAGCCCCGGGACAGGAGCCTACGAGCAGTACTTC; D gene: TRBD1; J gene: TRBJ2-7; clone size: -; V gene: TRBV5-1
CDR3 protein: CASRPRGSGANVLTF; CDR3 DNA: TGTGCCAGCAGACCCCGGGGGTCTGGGGCCAACGTCCTGACTTTC; D gene: -; J gene: TRBJ2-6; clone size: -; V gene: TRBV28
CDR3 protein: CASSQMTAGETQYF; CDR3 DNA: TGTGCCAGCAGCCAAATGACTGCTGGCGAGACCCAGTACTTC; D gene: -; J gene: TRBJ2-5; clone size: -; V gene: TRBV4-2
CDR3 protein: CASSLSGTYYGYTF; CDR3 DNA: TGTGCCAGCAGCTTATCCGGGACATATTATGGCTACACCTTC; D gene: -; J gene: TRBJ1-2; clone size: -; V gene: TRBV13
CDR3 protein: CAISIQGYGYTF; CDR3 DNA: TGTGCCATCAGTATTCAGGGCTATGGCTACACCTTC; D gene: -; J gene: TRBJ1-2; clone size: few; V gene: TRBV10-3
CDR3 protein: CASERAGDLYNEQFF; CDR3 DNA: TGTGCCAGCGAGCGGGCGGGAGACCTTTACAATGAGCAGTTCTTC; D gene: TRBD2; J gene: TRBJ2-1; clone size: -; V gene: TRBV28
CDR3 protein: CASSLDGRETQYF; CDR3 DNA: TGTGCCAGCAGCTTAGATGGCAGAGAGACCCAGTACTTC; D gene: -; J gene: TRBJ2-5; clone size: -; V gene: TRBV7-9
CDR3 protein: CASTLLAGGSETQYF; CDR3 DNA: TGTGCCAGCACCTTACTAGCGGGAGGGTCAGAGACCCAGTACTTC; D gene: TRBD2; J gene: TRBJ2-5; clone size: once; V gene: TRBV5-4
CDR3 protein: CASSPPGLAGNEQFF; CDR3 DNA: TGTGCCAGCAGCCCCCCGGGACTAGCTGGCAATGAGCAGTTCTTC; D gene: TRBD2; J gene: TRBJ2-1; clone size: -; V gene: TRBV7-9
CDR3 protein: CATSSDRGTYQPQHF; CDR3 DNA: TGTGCCACCAGCAGCGACAGGGGGACCTATCAGCCCCAGCATTTT; D gene: TRBD1; J gene: TRBJ1-5; clone size: -; V gene: TRBV15
CDR3 protein: CASSRQGSGEQYF; CDR3 DNA: TGTGCCAGCAGTCGCCAGGGGAGTGGCGAGCAGTACTTC; D gene: -; J gene: TRBJ2-7; clone size: -; V gene: TRBV28
CDR3 protein: CAQVHDGGTEAFF; CDR3 DNA: TGTGCCCAAGTACACGACGGGGGCACTGAAGCTTTCTTT; D gene: -; J gene: TRBJ1-1; clone size: few; V gene: TRBV30
CDR3 protein: CASSDRQGPGYTF; CDR3 DNA: TGTGCCAGCAGTGACCGACAGGGCCCTGGCTACACCTTC; D gene: TRBD1; J gene: TRBJ1-2; clone size: few; V gene: TRBV6-6
CDR3 protein: CASSSLDRSYEQYF; CDR3 DNA: TGTGCCAGCAGTTCGCTTGACAGGTCCTACGAGCAGTACTTC; D gene: -; J gene: TRBJ2-7; clone size: few; V gene: TRBV27
CDR3 protein: CASSLRTGGTGELFF; CDR3 DNA: TGTGCCAGCAGCTTAAGAACAGGGGGCACCGGGGAGCTGTTTTTT; D gene: TRBD1; J gene: TRBJ2-2; clone size: -; V gene: TRBV7-3
CDR3 protein: CASSSGLSGANVLTF; CDR3 DNA: TGTGCCAGCAGCTCCGGACTTTCTGGGGCCAACGTCCTGACTTTC; D gene: -; J gene: TRBJ2-6; clone size: few; V gene: TRBV7-3
CDR3 protein: CASSMTGGSQPQHF; CDR3 DNA: TGCGCCAGCTCTATGACAGGGGGCAGTCAGCCCCAGCATTTT; D gene: TRBD1; J gene: TRBJ1-5; clone size: -; V gene: TRBV5-1
CDR3 protein: CASRKGQGSWTDTQYF; CDR3 DNA: TGTGCCAGCAGAAAAGGACAGGGGAGCTGGACAGATACGCAGTATTTT; D gene: TRBD1; J gene: TRBJ2-3; clone size: few; V gene: TRBV7-2
CDR3 protein: CATSVRQKNTEAFF; CDR3 DNA: TGTGCCACCAGCGTCAGACAGAAGAACACTGAAGCTTTCTTT; D gene: -; J gene: TRBJ1-1; clone size: few; V gene: TRBV15
CDR3 protein: CASSLVGQGASEQYF; CDR3 DNA: TGTGCCAGCAGCTTGGTGGGACAGGGGGCAAGTGAGCAGTACTTC; D gene: TRBD1; J gene: TRBJ2-7; clone size: -; V gene: TRBV5-4
CDR3 protein: CASSPTTSGTAGQFF; CDR3 DNA: TGTGCCAGCAGTCCTACGACTAGCGGGACTGCCGGGCAGTTCTTC; D gene: TRBD2; J gene: TRBJ2-1; clone size: few; V gene: TRBV28
CDR3 protein: CAWSVSGGRTEAFF; CDR3 DNA: TGTGCCTGGAGTGTATCAGGGGGGAGAACTGAAGCTTTCTTT; D gene: TRBD1; J gene: TRBJ1-1; clone size: -; V gene: TRBV30
CDR3 protein: CASRAGATNTGELFF; CDR3 DNA: TGTGCCAGCAGAGCGGGGGCCACGAACACCGGGGAGCTGTTTTTT; D gene: TRBD2; J gene: TRBJ2-2; clone size: few; V gene: TRBV9
CDR3 protein: CASSVDRGYGYTF; CDR3 DNA: TGTGCCAGCAGCGTGGACAGGGGTTATGGCTACACCTTC; D gene: TRBD1; J gene: TRBJ1-2; clone size: -; V gene: TRBV11-2
CDR3 protein: CASSVSGHSNQPQHF; CDR3 DNA: TGTGCCAGCAGCGTGTCAGGGCATAGCAATCAGCCCCAGCATTTT; D gene: -; J gene: TRBJ1-5; clone size: -; V gene: TRBV9
CDR3 protein: CASNAGGSYNEQFF; CDR3 DNA: TGTGCCAGCAATGCGGGGGGCTCCTACAATGAGCAGTTCTTC; D gene: TRBD2; J gene: TRBJ2-1; clone size: few; V gene: TRBV25-1
CDR3 protein: CSARQLAYNEQFF; CDR3 DNA: TGCAGCGCCAGGCAGCTTGCCTACAATGAGCAGTTCTTC; D gene: -; J gene: TRBJ2-1; clone size: -; V gene: TRBV29-1
CDR3 protein: CASSLGGSYNEQFF; CDR3 DNA: TGTGCCAGCAGTTTAGGAGGGAGCTACAATGAGCAGTTCTTC; D gene: -; J gene: TRBJ2-1; clone size: -; V gene: TRBV28
CDR3 protein: CASSFPGHQGRLSTDTQYF; CDR3 DNA: TGCGCCAGCAGCTTTCCGGGACACCAGGGACGCCTGAGCACAGATACGCAGTATTTT; D gene: -; J gene: TRBJ2-3; clone size: -; V gene: TRBV5-1
CDR3 protein: CASRPGQLNTEAFF; CDR3 DNA: TGTGCCAGCAGACCGGGACAGTTGAACACTGAAGCTTTCTTT; D gene: TRBD1; J gene: TRBJ1-1; clone size: -; V gene: TRBV6-5
CDR3 protein: CASSPGDSRFYEQYF; CDR3 DNA: TGTGCCAGCTCACCGGGGGACAGCCGATTCTACGAGCAGTACTTC; D gene: TRBD1; J gene: TRBJ2-7; clone size: few; V gene: TRBV18
CDR3 protein: CASSSGDRLTEAFF; CDR3 DNA: TGTGCCAGCAGTTCAGGGGATCGTCTCACTGAAGCTTTCTTT; D gene: -; J gene: TRBJ1-1; clone size: -; V gene: TRBV6-5
CDR3 protein: CSVEGRTDPDTQYF; CDR3 DNA: TGCAGCGTTGAAGGGAGGACAGATCCAGATACGCAGTATTTT; D gene: -; J gene: TRBJ2-3; clone size: -; V gene: TRBV29-1
CDR3 protein: CASGRETQYF; CDR3 DNA: TGTGCCAGCGGGAGGGAGACCCAGTACTTC; D gene: -; J gene: TRBJ2-5; clone size: few; V gene: TRBV28
CDR3 protein: CASYREWTEAFF; CDR3 DNA: TGTGCCTCTTACAGGGAATGGACTGAAGCTTTCTTT; D gene: -; J gene: TRBJ1-1; clone size: -; V gene: TRBV30
CDR3 protein: CASSEARASGRAGNEQFF; CDR3 DNA: TGTGCCAGCAGTGAAGCGCGGGCTAGCGGGAGGGCCGGAAATGAGCAGTTCTTC; D gene: TRBD2; J gene: TRBJ2-1; clone size: -; V gene: TRBV2
CDR3 protein: CASSQGRDRGREETQYF; CDR3 DNA: TGTGCCAGCAGCCAAGGACGAGACAGGGGGCGCGAAGAGACCCAGTACTTC; D gene: TRBD1; J gene: TRBJ2-5; clone size: -; V gene: TRBV4-2